This T cell receptor beta chain is from a study of persistence of HIV-infected CD4 T cells. Background on the study: Blood samples, up to 180 mL, came from multiple time points, except a couple of leukapheresis donors sampled once. Antigen stimulation activated a lower proportion of cells, more of them memory, than anti-CD3/anti-CD28 stimulation.

Study results and limitations: CMV- and Gag-responding cells had lower TCRbeta richness than CD3/CD28-responding cells. TCR analyses could not target the rare provirus-carrying CMV-responding cells.

Concerning this clone itself: The antigen remains undetermined.

The immunoSEQ assay was version 4, run in survey mode. Some clones are missing from TCRdb's copy, which holds only in-frame ones; the method was immunoSEQ multiplex PCR. The repertoire holds about 40,000 clones, with about nine tenths as singletons. V was pared by 2 bases and J by 3 bases, with 10 bases between. The germline V gene has CDR1 LGHDT and CDR2 YNNKEL (reference sequence). The CDR3 totals 15 residues. Anti-CD3/anti-CD28 beads served as a nonspecific positive control stimulus. Sorting of responding CD4+ T cells relied on upregulated CD40 ligand together with CD69. The chain carries TRBV3-1 (or the pseudogene TRBV3-2) and TRBJ2-2; possibly TRBD1 for D (6 bases). The TCR sequence derives from an adult man with HIV who was CMV-seropositive. Sample: CD4+ T cells sorted from PBMCs after roughly 18-hour stimulation, taken from a patient who received antiretroviral therapy. The CDR3 is CASSQIGTHTGELFF. CDR3 nucleotide sequence: TGTGCCAGCAGCCAAATAGGGACACACACCGGGGAGCTGTTTTTT.